The sequence of this T cell receptor (beta chain) was determined in a study of human T cells and chemical hapten exposure. The germline gives CDR1 MNHEY, CDR2 SMNVEV (reference sequence). V was shortened by 5 bases and J by 5 bases, with 9 bases between the two germline ends. The CDR3 covers 12 residues. For the library, individual cDNA molecules each received unique molecular identifiers. TCRdb re-called the RACE reads through MiXCR, storing one row per CDR3 protein. In the table there are approximately 100,000 distinct CDR3 sequences, roughly a tenth of which are singletons. Time point given: patch test 2, 6 weeks after DPC sensitization. Sample treatment: therapeutic diphenylcyclopropenone sensitization with weekly scalp DPC. Extraction of total RNA was performed on unfractionated whole blood. This clonotype has at least ten counts.

This receptor was taken from a middle-aged woman with alopecia areata. Some clones in this sample may be carry-over from other donors' samples. This chain connects TRBV27 to TRBJ1-2, with a possible D match to TRBD1 (6 bases). Sequences were derived from whole blood, sampled in connection with sensitization to the hapten diphenylcyclopropenone (DPC). CDR3 in amino acids: CASSQTGYGYTF. The DNA for the CDR3 is TGTGCCAGCAGTCAAACAGGGTATGGCTACACCTTC.